The next 20 T cell receptor beta chains were all read from a single sample in a study of a mutant IDH1 vaccine in newly diagnosed glioma. Their cognate antigens are unknown. Libraries were prepared by immunoSEQ multiplex PCR; TCRdb keeps only in-frame clonotypes and omits some of them. The sample has around 57,000 clones, roughly 80% seen once. This sample's time point: week 35, safety follow-up. Doses of 300 ug of mutant IDH1 20-mer peptide were given with topical imiquimod. Sequenced here: PBMCs, sampled from a glioma patient whose treatment included an IDH1 peptide vaccine. The receptors originated from a man aged 30 to 39 with glioma.

The chain links TRBV19 to TRBJ1-5, with D unclear. The V end lost 2 bases, the J end lost 1 base, and 12 bases lay between the germline ends. Germline values: CDR1 LNHDA, CDR2 SQIVND (reference sequence). The CDR3 length is 16 residues. This CDR3 reads CASSILTGSSNQPQHF. CDR3 in DNA: TGTGCCAGTAGTATACTGACGGGATCCAGCAATCAGCCCCAGCATTTT.

This chain uses TRBV6-5 with TRBJ1-5; D uncertain. The CDR3 loop spans 15 amino acids. V was trimmed by 0 bases and J by 0 bases, leaving 6 bases between them. The germline gives CDR1 MNHEY, CDR2 SVGAGI. CDR3 in amino acids: CASSYSTSSNQPQHF. The DNA for the CDR3 is TGTGCCAGCAGTTACTCGACCAGTAGCAATCAGCCCCAGCATTTT.

The chain employs TRBV10-3 and TRBJ1-1; 8 nucleotides agree with TRBD1. CDR3 length: 13 amino acids. Trimming at V came to 7 bases and at J to 4 bases, leaving 5 bases not matched to a gene. Per germline, CDR1 ENHRY and CDR2 SYGVKD. The CDR3 region has the DNA TGTGCCATCATCCAACAGGGGGGCACTGAAGCTTTCTTT. This translates into CAIIQQGGTEAFF.

This clone appeared once. V gene TRBV27 combines with J gene TRBJ2-7; tentatively, D is TRBD1 (6 bases). Germline CDR1 is MNHEY and CDR2 is SMNVEV (reference sequence). Trimming left V 0 bases short and J 3 bases short, with 15 bases between. The CDR3 runs 16 residues. CDR3 nucleotides: TGTGCCAGCAGTTTATCGAGTGGGCAGGGGCGCTACGAGCAGTACTTC. Its translation: CASSLSSGQGRYEQYF.

This chain connects TRBV5-1 to TRBJ1-4; D might be TRBD1 (5 bases). Germline loops: CDR1 SGHRS, CDR2 YFSETQ. V was trimmed by 0 bases and J by 5 bases, leaving 11 bases between them. This CDR3 region has 15 residues. CDR3 in DNA: TGCGCCAGCAGCTTGGCAGGACACCTCAATGAAAAACTGTTTTTT. As protein: CASSLAGHLNEKLFF.

The J gene is TRBJ2-4, the V gene TRBV10-1; D not resolved. V was pared by 2 bases and J by 5 bases, with 10 bases between. This CDR3 contains 14 residues. The V gene's germline CDR1 is WNHNN and CDR2 SYGVQD (reference sequence). The CDR3 here is CASSESQVENIQYF. Here the CDR3 DNA reads TGCGCCAGCAGTGAGAGCCAGGTCGAAAACATTCAGTACTTC.

This clone turned up a few times. The chain employs TRBV2 and TRBJ2-4, with unresolved D. The CDR3 spans 9 residues. Germline CDR1 reads SNHLY; CDR2 reads FYNNEI. V gave up 8 bases and J gave up 13 bases, with 9 bases separating them. The CDR3 protein is CASSPGQYF. CDR3 bases: TGTGCCAGCTCCCCGGGCCAGTACTTC.

This sequence joins TRBV28 and TRBJ2-2; D might be TRBD2 (5 bases). V was trimmed by 1 base and J by 6 bases, leaving 9 bases between them. The CDR3 sequence is 14 residues long. The germline V gene has CDR1 MDHEN and CDR2 SYDVKM. The CDR3 here is CASSLSLASGELFF. For the CDR3, the DNA is TGTGCCAGCAGTTTATCCCTAGCATCCGGGGAGCTGTTTTTT.

This clone showed up just once. The gene calls are TRBV11-3 and TRBJ2-2; D gene ambiguous. CDR1 and CDR2 (germline): SGHNT, YENEEA. Trimming shortened V by 3 bases and J by 3 bases, and 5 bases separated the two germline ends. The CDR3 totals 13 residues. The chain's CDR3 is CASSFHYTGELFF. The DNA of the CDR3 is TGTGCCAGCAGCTTCCACTACACCGGGGAGCTGTTTTTT.

CDR3 region: CASSYGQGANTGELFF. In nucleotides, the CDR3 is TGTGCCAGCAGTTACGGACAGGGTGCGAACACCGGGGAGCTGTTTTTT. V and J are TRBV6-6 and TRBJ2-2; 8 bases are shared with TRBD1. The CDR3 has 16 residues. Germline assignment: CDR1 MNHNY and CDR2 SVGAGI (reference sequence). The ends lost 2 bases at V and 0 bases at J; junction bases unmatched: 2.

The genes are TRBV9 and TRBJ1-1; the D gene is possibly TRBD1 (5 bases). Germline-derived CDR1 and CDR2 are SGDLS and YYNGEE. Between the trimmed V and J ends, which lost 3 bases and 6 bases, there was a span of 12 bases. The CDR3 contains 13 residues. The CDR3 is CASSDSGEAEAFF. Here the CDR3 DNA reads TGTGCCAGCAGCGATTCGGGGGAGGCTGAAGCTTTCTTT.

This clone was detected only a few times. The V gene is TRBV7-8, the J gene TRBJ1-1; the D gene is possibly TRBD1 (5 bases). Deletions cut 5 bases from V and 4 bases from J, with 17 bases between. The CDR3 consists of 15 residues. Germline values: CDR1 SGHVS, CDR2 FQNEAQ. CDR3 DNA sequence: TGTGCCAGCAGCCTCAACCAGGGTTTCTCCACTGAAGCTTTCTTT. As protein: CASSLNQGFSTEAFF. Together with reference TRBV7-8 and TRBJ1-1, the CDR3 gives the full variable domain: GAGVSQSPRYKVAKRGQDVALRCDPISGHVSLFWYQQALGQGPEFLTYFQNEAQLDKSGLPSDRFFAERPEGSVSTLKIQRTQQEDSAVYLCASSLNQGFSTEAFFGQGTRLTVV.

This chain joins TRBV2 and TRBJ1-1, with 8 bases matching TRBD1. The germline CDR1 and CDR2 sequences are SNHLY and FYNNEI. The ends lost 4 bases at V and 4 bases at J; junction bases unmatched: 8. CDR3 size: 15 residues. The CDR3 DNA follows: TGTGCCAGCAGTGGCGAGACAGGGGTGGGCACTGAAGCTTTCTTT. This codes for CASSGETGVGTEAFF.

For the CDR3, the DNA is TGTGCCTGGAGTGTCGTTCCGGATCAGCCCCAGCATTTT. This translates into CAWSVVPDQPQHF. The chain has TRBV30 and TRBJ1-5, with D unclear. V was trimmed by 0 bases and J by 5 bases, leaving 8 bases between them. This CDR3 spans 13 amino acids. In germline, CDR1 is GTSNPN, CDR2 SVGIG (reference sequence).

The chain has TRBV13 and TRBJ2-2; 11 nucleotides line up with TRBD2. Per the germline V gene, CDR1 is PRHDT and CDR2 is FYEKMQ (reference sequence). V was clipped by 4 bases and J by 5 bases; unmatched bases: 9. The CDR3 is made up of 17 amino acids. CDR3 residues: CASSSLAGGQGTGELFF. CDR3 sequence (DNA): TGTGCCAGCAGCTCCTTAGCGGGGGGGCAAGGAACCGGGGAGCTGTTTTTT.

This clone was detected only once. CDR3 sequence: CASSGVSGGALWQFF. CDR3 nucleotides: TGTGCCAGCAGTGGGGTTAGCGGGGGGGCCTTATGGCAGTTCTTC. The chain joins TRBV6-1 to TRBJ2-1, with 11 bases fitting TRBD2. CDR3 size: 15 residues. In germline, CDR1 is MNHNS, CDR2 SASEGT. Trimming at V came to 4 bases and at J to 12 bases, leaving 11 bases not matched to a gene.

The rearrangement links TRBV19 to TRBJ2-7; 11 nucleotides agree with TRBD2. CDR3 length: 15 residues. Germline trimming cut 1 base from V and 7 bases from J; bases unmatched to any gene: 6. Germline CDR1 reads LNHDA; CDR2 reads SQIVND (reference sequence). In DNA, the CDR3 is TGTGCCAGTAGTATAGTACTAGCGGGGGTAAGTGAGCAGTACTTC. Protein product: CASSIVLAGVSEQYF.

The gene calls are TRBV11-1 and TRBJ1-1, with TRBD1 as a possible D gene (5 bases). V gave up 2 bases and J gave up 4 bases, with 11 bases separating them. This CDR3 is 14 amino acids long. Germline loops: CDR1 SGHAT, CDR2 FQDESV (reference sequence). Here the CDR3 reads CASSLIQGGTEAFF. As DNA, the CDR3 is TGTGCCAGCAGCTTAATCCAGGGAGGCACTGAAGCTTTCTTT.

V gene TRBV2 combines with J gene TRBJ2-6; D not certain. The germline CDR1 and CDR2 sequences are SNHLY and FYNNEI. The CDR3 runs 18 residues. The V end lost 0 bases, the J end lost 0 bases, and 12 bases lay between the germline ends. CDR3 amino acids: CASSEAPPSSSGANVLTF. The CDR3 DNA reads as TGTGCCAGCAGTGAAGCGCCCCCAAGCAGCTCTGGGGCCAACGTCCTGACTTTC.

The chain employs TRBV28 and TRBJ1-1, with D hard to call. From germline, CDR1 is MDHEN and CDR2 SYDVKM. CDR3 length: 14 residues. With 6 bases removed from V and 0 bases from J, the gap between germline ends came to 11 bases. The CDR3 DNA is TGTGCCAGCAGCCCGGAAGGGATGAACACTGAAGCTTTCTTT. Its translation: CASSPEGMNTEAFF.